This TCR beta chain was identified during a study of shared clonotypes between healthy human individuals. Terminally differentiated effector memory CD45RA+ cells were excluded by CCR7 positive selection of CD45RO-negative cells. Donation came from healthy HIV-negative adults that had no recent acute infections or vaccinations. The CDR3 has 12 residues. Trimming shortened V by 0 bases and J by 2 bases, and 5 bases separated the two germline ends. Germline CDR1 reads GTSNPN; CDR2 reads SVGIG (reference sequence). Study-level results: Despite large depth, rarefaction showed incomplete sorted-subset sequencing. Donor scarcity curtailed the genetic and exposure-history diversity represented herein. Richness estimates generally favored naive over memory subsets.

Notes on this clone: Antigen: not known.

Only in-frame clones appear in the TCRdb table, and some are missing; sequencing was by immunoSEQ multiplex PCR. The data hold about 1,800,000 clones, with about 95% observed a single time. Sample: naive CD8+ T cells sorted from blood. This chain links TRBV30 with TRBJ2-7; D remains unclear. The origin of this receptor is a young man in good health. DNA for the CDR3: TGTGCCTGGAGTGTACAGACCTACGAGCAGTACTTC. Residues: CAWSVQTYEQYF.